Following are 28 T cell receptor beta chains from one sample sequenced in a study of cytomegalovirus exposure and HLA in healthy donors. The method was immunoSEQ multiplex PCR; TCRdb's version includes in-frame clones alone and lacks a portion of them. The data hold 200,000 to 250,000 clones, with approximately 82% observed a single time. The specimen was PBMCs. The receptors come from a woman younger than 30 in good health and CMV-seronegative.

The chain links TRBV9 to TRBJ1-3; weak D call: TRBD1 (6 bases). This CDR3 is built from 13 residues. V lost 3 bases to trimming and J lost 4 bases, with 8 bases between them. Looked up from germline, CDR1 is SGDLS and CDR2 is YYNGEE. The CDR3 loop is CASSAGQGNTIYF. CDR3 coding DNA: TGTGCCAGCAGCGCTGGACAGGGAAACACCATATATTTT. Combining the CDR3 with reference TRBV9 and TRBJ1-3 gives the whole variable domain DSGVTQTPKHLITATGQRVTLRCSPRSGDLSVYWYQQSLDQGLQFLIQYYNGEERAKGNILERFSAQQFPDLHSELNLSSLELGDSALYFCASSAGQGNTIYFGEGSWLTVV.

The chain links TRBV5-4 to TRBJ1-3, with D possibly being TRBD1 (6 bases). The germline V gene has CDR1 SGHNT and CDR2 YYREEE (reference sequence). This CDR3 spans 14 amino acids. The V end lost 4 bases, the J end lost 4 bases, and 12 bases lay between the germline ends. The CDR3 loop reads CASSSDRIGNTIYF. CDR3 bases: TGTGCCAGCAGCAGCGACAGGATAGGAAACACCATATATTTT.

V usage is TRBV27 and J usage is TRBJ1-5; D is undetermined. The germline gives CDR1 MNHEY, CDR2 SMNVEV (reference sequence). Trimming pared 5 bases from V and 2 bases from J, leaving 4 bases between. CDR3 size: 12 residues. CDR3 in amino acids: CASSIGNQPQHF. CDR3 in DNA: TGTGCCAGCAGTATTGGCAATCAGCCCCAGCATTTT.

V is TRBV27 and J is TRBJ1-4; D remains unclear. V gave up 3 bases and J gave up 8 bases, with 13 bases separating them. CDR3 length: 14 amino acids. The germline CDR1 and CDR2 sequences are MNHEY and SMNVEV (reference sequence). CDR3 nucleotides: TGTGCCAGCAGTTTGCGTTACCCGAGGGAAAAACTGTTTTTT. It codes for CASSLRYPREKLFF.

This chain uses TRBV6-1 with TRBJ2-5; D not certain. V shed 1 base and J shed 7 bases, with 13 bases lying between them. Germline CDR1 is MNHNS and CDR2 is SASEGT. The length of the CDR3 is 14 residues. In DNA form, the CDR3 reads TGTGCCAGCAGTGAAGTGGGCAGCCCAGGGACCCAGTACTTC. It specifies CASSEVGSPGTQYF.

This chain joins TRBV29-1 and TRBJ2-3; 7 bases map to TRBD1. Unmatched junction bases numbered 9, after V lost 6 bases and J lost 3 bases. CDR1 SQVTM and CDR2 ANQGSEA come from the germline V gene. There are 14 residues in the CDR3. The CDR3 sequence is CSVDRTGVTDTQYF. The CDR3 nucleotides read TGCAGCGTCGACCGGACAGGCGTGACAGATACGCAGTATTTT.

The rearrangement joins TRBV6-6 to TRBJ2-1, with 13 bases lining up with TRBD2. Looked up from germline, CDR1 is MNHNY and CDR2 is SVGAGI (reference sequence). J lost 9 bases, V lost 6 bases, and 5 bases had no gene match. The CDR3 extends over 14 amino acids. Here the CDR3 reads CASSGTSGASEQFF. CDR3 DNA: TGTGCCAGCAGCGGGACTAGCGGGGCGAGTGAGCAGTTCTTC.

This chain connects TRBV2 to TRBJ2-5; 7 positions match TRBD2. Germline loops: CDR1 SNHLY, CDR2 FYNNEI. Trimming removed 7 bases from V and 2 bases from J; junction bases left unmatched: 7. This CDR3 contains 14 residues. The CDR3 nucleotides are TGTGCCAGCATCGGAACAGCGGGACAAGAGACCCAGTACTTC. This sequence encodes CASIGTAGQETQYF.

This clone has a handful of counts. The chain has TRBV6-4 and TRBJ2-6; D remains ambiguous. With 0 bases removed from V and 0 bases from J, the gap between germline ends came to 3 bases. The germline gives CDR1 MRHNA, CDR2 SNTAGT. The CDR3 runs 15 residues. CDR3 region: CASSDSHSGANVLTF. As DNA, the CDR3 is TGTGCCAGCAGTGACTCACACTCTGGGGCCAACGTCCTGACTTTC.

Written as DNA, the CDR3 is TGCGCCAGCAGTGAGCCCCGGTTGGTATCACCCCTCCACTTT. This codes for CASSEPRLVSPLHF. V gene TRBV10-2 combines with J gene TRBJ1-6; D gene uncertain. Per the germline V gene, CDR1 is WSHSY and CDR2 is SAAADI. This CDR3 spans 14 amino acids. With 2 bases removed from V and 10 bases from J, the gap between germline ends came to 12 bases.

The chain links TRBV25-1 to TRBJ2-1, with D possibly TRBD1 on 6 matching bases. Trimming pared 3 bases from V and 4 bases from J, leaving 16 bases between. The CDR3 loop spans 16 amino acids. The germline gives CDR1 MGHDK, CDR2 SYGVNS. DNA for the CDR3: TGTGCCAGCAGTGAGGGGATCGGGGACATTTACAATGAGCAGTTCTTC. Translating it yields CASSEGIGDIYNEQFF.

V gene TRBV7-2 combines with J gene TRBJ1-2; no clear D. The CDR3 has 17 amino acids. Trimming removed 0 bases at V and 0 bases at J, with 14 bases between. Germline V lookup: CDR1 SGHTA, CDR2 FQGNSA. The DNA for the CDR3 is TGTGCCAGCAGCTTAGCTGCAGGAACCAGAGCTAACTATGGCTACACCTTC. Amino acid sequence: CASSLAAGTRANYGYTF.

The chain recombines TRBV9 with TRBJ1-6, with 9 bases lining up with TRBD1. The V segment lost 3 bases and the J segment 7 bases; nucleotides outside the gene matches: 2. Germline V gene sequence: CDR1 SGDLS, CDR2 YYNGEE. The CDR3 is 14 residues long. The chain's CDR3 is CASSAGTGNSPLHF. The CDR3 nucleotides are TGTGCCAGCAGCGCCGGGACAGGGAATTCACCCCTCCACTTT.

This rearrangement joins TRBV6-5 to TRBJ1-4, with 8 bases aligning to TRBD1. Per germline, CDR1 MNHEY and CDR2 SVGAGI. The trim removed 8 bases at V and 4 bases at J, leaving 6 bases unmatched. The CDR3 covers 14 residues. Here the CDR3 reads CASRKGQVNEKLFF. CDR3 sequence (DNA): TGTGCCAGCCGGAAGGGACAGGTTAATGAAAAACTGTTTTTT.

This clone has a single count. This chain uses TRBV9 with TRBJ2-5; 7 bases align to TRBD2. Trimming cost V 0 bases and J 5 bases; bases outside gene matches: 1. The CDR3 has 13 residues. CDR1 SGDLS and CDR2 YYNGEE come from the germline V gene. The CDR3 sequence: CASSVVGGETQYF. Written as DNA, the CDR3 is TGTGCCAGCAGCGTAGTGGGGGGGGAGACCCAGTACTTC. The complete variable domain, with remaining parts taken from reference TRBV9 and TRBJ2-5, reads DSGVTQTPKHLITATGQRVTLRCSPRSGDLSVYWYQQSLDQGLQFLIQYYNGEERAKGNILERFSAQQFPDLHSELNLSSLELGDSALYFCASSVVGGETQYFGPGTRLLVL.

The chain combines TRBV25-1 with TRBJ2-1, with D perhaps being TRBD1 or TRBD2 (5 bases each). Germline CDR1 and CDR2: MGHDK and SYGVNS. Trimming removed 6 bases at V and 7 bases at J, with 22 bases between. The CDR3 totals 16 residues. The CDR3 reads CASRSGTPDSSNEQFF. For the CDR3, the DNA is TGTGCCAGCAGGTCCGGGACCCCCGACTCATCAAATGAGCAGTTCTTC.

This rearrangement joins TRBV6-1 to TRBJ1-2, with D possibly matching TRBD1 (5 bases). Trimming pared 6 bases from V and 1 base from J, leaving 9 bases between. CDR1 MNHNS and CDR2 SASEGT come from the germline V gene. This CDR3 spans 13 amino acids. The CDR3 coding sequence is TGTGCCAGCAGGTGGGGGAGTAACTATGGCTACACCTTC. It codes for CASRWGSNYGYTF.

The V and J genes are TRBV15 and TRBJ1-5, with 8 bases identical to TRBD1. This CDR3 has 15 residues. Germline V gene data show CDR1 as LNHNV and CDR2 as YYDKDF (reference sequence). The V and J ends lost 2 bases and 3 bases, in that order; junction bases with no gene match: 3. In nucleotides, the CDR3 is TGTGCCACCAGCAGATACAGGGGGACCAATCAGCCCCAGCATTTT. It specifies CATSRYRGTNQPQHF.

CDR3 in DNA: TGTGCCAGCAGTTACCGACCGGACAGGGCTGGCTACACCTTC. It encodes CASSYRPDRAGYTF. The chain couples TRBV6-5 to TRBJ1-2; TRBD1 matches 8 bases. The CDR3 is 14 residues long. Unmatched junction bases numbered 6, after V lost 2 bases and J lost 7 bases. The V gene's germline CDR1 is MNHEY and CDR2 SVGAGI.

CDR3 amino acids: CASSTRDNTEAFF. The CDR3 DNA is TGTGCCAGCTCAACCCGGGACAACACTGAAGCTTTCTTT. V is TRBV18 and J is TRBJ1-1, with D tentatively TRBD1 (5 bases). Trimming pared 5 bases from V and 2 bases from J, leaving 9 bases between. In germline, CDR1 is KGHSH, CDR2 LQKENI. This CDR3 region has 13 residues.

This clone turned up a few times. The rearrangement joins TRBV5-1 to TRBJ1-4; D unclear. The CDR3 extends over 14 amino acids. V shed 2 bases and J shed 3 bases, with 8 bases lying between them. Looked up from germline, CDR1 is SGHRS and CDR2 is YFSETQ. The CDR3 reads CASSFQPPNEKLFF. DNA of the CDR3: TGCGCCAGCAGCTTCCAGCCCCCTAATGAAAAACTGTTTTTT.

This rearrangement joins TRBV5-1 to TRBJ2-1; 7 nucleotides align to TRBD2. The CDR3 length is 16 residues. The J segment lost 2 bases and the V segment lost 4 bases, leaving 9 bases of the junction unmatched. Germline V gene lookup returns CDR1 SGHRS and CDR2 YFSETQ. The CDR3 nucleotides are TGCGCCAGCAGCCGCCTACTAAGCGGGGCCTACAATGAGCAGTTCTTC. This gives the protein CASSRLLSGAYNEQFF.

This chain joins TRBV28 and TRBJ1-4; D not resolved. Germline V CDR1 and CDR2: MDHEN, SYDVKM. This CDR3 region has 13 residues. V lost 9 bases, J lost 5 bases, and 13 bases lay in between. The CDR3 DNA follows: TGTGCCAGTCACTTCAGCGGGAATGAAAAACTGTTTTTT. Translation gives CASHFSGNEKLFF.

This rearrangement joins TRBV19 to TRBJ1-1; TRBD1 matches 7 bases. Germline assignment: CDR1 LNHDA and CDR2 SQIVND (reference sequence). Trimming cost V 3 bases and J 1 base; bases outside gene matches: 2. The CDR3 loop spans 14 amino acids. As DNA, the CDR3 is TGTGCCAGTAGTATGGACAGGAGGAACACTGAAGCTTTCTTT. Its protein is CASSMDRRNTEAFF.

The V and J genes are TRBV30 and TRBJ2-7, with TRBD2 matching 10 bases. CDR3 size: 14 residues. V lost 1 base to trimming and J lost 2 bases; unmatched junction nucleotides: 2. CDR1 and CDR2 (germline): GTSNPN, SVGIG (reference sequence). CDR3 nucleotide sequence: TGTGCCTGGAGTGGAGGGACTAGCGCCTACGAGCAGTACTTC. It codes for CAWSGGTSAYEQYF.

The rearrangement joins TRBV5-1 to TRBJ2-5; perhaps TRBD1 as D (5 bases). CDR1 and CDR2 (germline): SGHRS, YFSETQ. Trimming stripped 4 bases from V and 3 bases from J, with 10 bases between. This CDR3 has 13 amino acids. DNA of the CDR3: TGCGCCAGCAGCAGTCAGGGAAAAGAGACCCAGTACTTC. Encoded protein: CASSSQGKETQYF.

The gene calls are TRBV29-1 and TRBJ1-2; D is uncertain. The CDR3 totals 12 residues. Trimming took off 3 bases at V and 4 bases at J, with 9 bases between the two ends. CDR1 is SQVTM, CDR2 ANQGSEA, per germline. The CDR3 region is CSVDWGGYGYTF. The CDR3 DNA sequence: TGCAGCGTTGACTGGGGTGGCTATGGCTACACCTTC.

The chain has TRBV5-1 and TRBJ1-1; tentatively, D is TRBD1 (5 bases). The germline V gene has CDR1 SGHRS and CDR2 YFSETQ. The CDR3 has 16 amino acids. Trimming took off 0 bases at V and 2 bases at J, with 14 bases between the two ends. The DNA of the CDR3 is TGCGCCAGCAGCTTGGGACTCCCAGGGCGAAACACTGAAGCTTTCTTT. It specifies CASSLGLPGRNTEAFF.